This T cell receptor beta chain originates from a study of shared clonotypes between healthy human individuals. Study results and caveats: Shared across a few donors were about 4.8% of the naive CD4 clonotypes.

Study donors comprised healthy, HIV-negative adults devoid of recent acute infection or vaccination. Clones were sequenced by immunoSEQ multiplex PCR, and TCRdb holds only the in-frame ones, with some missing. The data show approximately 95,000 clones, with around two thirds seen just once and about 42% held by the top ten. Notes on this clone: Its specificity is not known.

Germline CDR1 and CDR2: MNHEY and SVGAGI. V dropped 2 bases and J dropped 6; count of bases not matched to a gene: 6. This CDR3 is built from 16 residues. This receptor was identified in a man younger than 45 in good health. The chain combines TRBV6-5 with TRBJ2-3; TRBD2 agrees at 12 bases. What was sequenced was memory CD8+ T cells sorted from blood. The subset here: CD45RO+ cells pooled with CCR7-negative TemRA cells. Here the CDR3 DNA reads TGTGCCAGCAGTTACGGGCTAGCGGGAGGGCCCGATACGCAGTATTTT. Residues: CASSYGLAGGPDTQYF.